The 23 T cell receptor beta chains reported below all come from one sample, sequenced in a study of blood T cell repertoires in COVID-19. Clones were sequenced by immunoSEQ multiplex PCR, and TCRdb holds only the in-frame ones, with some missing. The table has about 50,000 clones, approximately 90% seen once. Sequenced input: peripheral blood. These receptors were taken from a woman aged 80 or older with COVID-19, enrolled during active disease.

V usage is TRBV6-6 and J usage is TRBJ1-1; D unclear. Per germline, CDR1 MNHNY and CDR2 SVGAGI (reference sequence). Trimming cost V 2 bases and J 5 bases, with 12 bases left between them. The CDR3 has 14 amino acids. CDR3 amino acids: CASSYERLETEAFF. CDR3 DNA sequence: TGTGCCAGCAGTTACGAGAGGCTGGAGACTGAAGCTTTCTTT.

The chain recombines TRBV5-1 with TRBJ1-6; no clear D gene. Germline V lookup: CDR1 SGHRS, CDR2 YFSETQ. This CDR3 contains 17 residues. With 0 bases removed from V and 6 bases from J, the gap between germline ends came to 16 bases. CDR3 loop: CASSLEIRGSTNSPLHF. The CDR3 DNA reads TGCGCCAGCAGCTTGGAGATCCGTGGCAGTACTAATTCACCCCTCCACTTT.

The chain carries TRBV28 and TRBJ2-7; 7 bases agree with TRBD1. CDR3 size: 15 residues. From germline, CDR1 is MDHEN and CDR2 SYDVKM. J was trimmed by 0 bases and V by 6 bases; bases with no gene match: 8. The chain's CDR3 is CASRPRDRASYEQYF. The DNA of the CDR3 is TGTGCCAGCAGACCCCGTGACAGGGCCTCCTACGAGCAGTACTTC.

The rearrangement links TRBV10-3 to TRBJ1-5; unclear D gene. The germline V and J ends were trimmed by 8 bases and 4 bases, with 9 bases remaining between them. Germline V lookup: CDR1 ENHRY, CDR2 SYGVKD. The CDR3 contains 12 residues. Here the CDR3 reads CAIRGQNQPQHF. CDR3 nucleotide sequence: TGTGCCATCCGGGGTCAAAATCAGCCCCAGCATTTT.

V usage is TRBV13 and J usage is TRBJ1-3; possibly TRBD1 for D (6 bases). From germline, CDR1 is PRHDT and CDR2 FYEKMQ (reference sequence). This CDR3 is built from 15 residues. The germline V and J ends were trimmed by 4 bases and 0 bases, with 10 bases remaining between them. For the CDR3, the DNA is TGTGCCAGCAGCTGGGACAAATACTCTGGAAACACCATATATTTT. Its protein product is CASSWDKYSGNTIYF.

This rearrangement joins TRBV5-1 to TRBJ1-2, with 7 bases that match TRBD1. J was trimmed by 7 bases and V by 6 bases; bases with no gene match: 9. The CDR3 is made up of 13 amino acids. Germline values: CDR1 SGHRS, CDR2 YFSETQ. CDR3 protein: CASNRGGAGGYTF. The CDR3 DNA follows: TGCGCCAGCAACAGAGGGGGCGCCGGTGGCTACACCTTC.

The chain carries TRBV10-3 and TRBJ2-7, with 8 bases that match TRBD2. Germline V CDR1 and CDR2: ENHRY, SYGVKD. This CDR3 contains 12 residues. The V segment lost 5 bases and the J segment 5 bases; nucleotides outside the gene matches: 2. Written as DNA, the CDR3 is TGTGCCATCAGTCGACTAGCGAACGAGCAGTACTTC. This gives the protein CAISRLANEQYF.

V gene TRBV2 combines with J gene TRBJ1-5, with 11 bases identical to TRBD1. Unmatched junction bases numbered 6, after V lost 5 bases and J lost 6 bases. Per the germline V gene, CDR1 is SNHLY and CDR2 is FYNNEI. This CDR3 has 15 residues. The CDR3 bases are TGTGCCAGCAGTTCGGGACAGGGGGTCACTCAGCCCCAGCATTTT. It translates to CASSSGQGVTQPQHF.

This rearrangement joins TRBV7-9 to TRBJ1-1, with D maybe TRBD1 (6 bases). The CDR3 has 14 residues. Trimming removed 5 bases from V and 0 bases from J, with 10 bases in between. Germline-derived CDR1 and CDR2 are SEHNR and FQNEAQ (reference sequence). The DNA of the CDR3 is TGTGCCAGCAGCCCAGGGGCGGTGAACACTGAAGCTTTCTTT. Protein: CASSPGAVNTEAFF. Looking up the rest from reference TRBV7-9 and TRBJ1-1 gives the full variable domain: DTGVSQNPRHKITKRGQNVTFRCDPISEHNRLYWYRQTLGQGPEFLTYFQNEAQLEKSRLLSDRFSAERPKGSFSTLEIQRTEQGDSAMYLCASSPGAVNTEAFFGQGTRLTVV.

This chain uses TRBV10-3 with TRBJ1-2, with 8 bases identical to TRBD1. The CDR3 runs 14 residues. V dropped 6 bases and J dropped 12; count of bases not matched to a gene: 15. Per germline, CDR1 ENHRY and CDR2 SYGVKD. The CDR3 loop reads CAIRSSDRVKGHTF. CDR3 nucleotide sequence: TGTGCCATCAGATCCTCGGACAGGGTAAAAGGCCACACCTTC.

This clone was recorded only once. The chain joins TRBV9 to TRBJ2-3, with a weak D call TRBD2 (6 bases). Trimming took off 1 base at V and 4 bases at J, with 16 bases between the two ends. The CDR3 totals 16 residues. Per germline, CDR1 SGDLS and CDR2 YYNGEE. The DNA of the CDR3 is TGTGCCAGCAGCGTACTGGCCACCACGGGAGCAGATACGCAGTATTTT. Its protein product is CASSVLATTGADTQYF.

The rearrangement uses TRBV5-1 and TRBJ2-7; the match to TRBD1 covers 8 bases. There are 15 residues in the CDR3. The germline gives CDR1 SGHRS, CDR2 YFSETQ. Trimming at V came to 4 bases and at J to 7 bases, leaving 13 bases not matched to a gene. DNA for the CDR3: TGCGCCAGCAGCCCGGCAGGGACAGGCGCCGGAGAGCAGTACTTC. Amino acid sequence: CASSPAGTGAGEQYF. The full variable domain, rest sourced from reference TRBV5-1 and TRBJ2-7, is KAGVTQTPRYLIKTRGQQVTLSCSPISGHRSVSWYQQTPGQGLQFLFEYFSETQRNKGNFPGRFSGRQFSNSRSEMNVSTLELGDSALYLCASSPAGTGAGEQYFGPGTRLTVT.

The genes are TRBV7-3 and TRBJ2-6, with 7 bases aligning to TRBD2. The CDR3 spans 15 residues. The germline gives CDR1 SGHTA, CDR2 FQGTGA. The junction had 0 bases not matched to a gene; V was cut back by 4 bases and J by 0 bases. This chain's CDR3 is CASSWEGSGANVLTF. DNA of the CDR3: TGTGCCAGCAGCTGGGAGGGCTCTGGGGCCAACGTCCTGACTTTC.

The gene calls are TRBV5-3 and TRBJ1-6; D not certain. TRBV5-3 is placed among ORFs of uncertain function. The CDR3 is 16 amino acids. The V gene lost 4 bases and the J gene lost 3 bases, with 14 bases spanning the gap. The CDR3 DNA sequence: TGTGCCAGAAGCCCTGAAAGCGGATTCTATAATTCACCCCTCCACTTT. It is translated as CARSPESGFYNSPLHF.

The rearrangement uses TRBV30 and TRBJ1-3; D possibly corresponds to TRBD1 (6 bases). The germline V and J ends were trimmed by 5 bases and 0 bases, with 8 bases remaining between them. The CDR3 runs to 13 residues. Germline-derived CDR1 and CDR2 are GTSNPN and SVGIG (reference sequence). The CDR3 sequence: CAWAGVSGNTIYF. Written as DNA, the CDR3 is TGTGCCTGGGCAGGGGTCTCTGGAAACACCATATATTTT. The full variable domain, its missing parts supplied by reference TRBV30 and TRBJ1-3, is SQTIHQWPATLVQPVGSPLSLECTVEGTSNPNLYWYRQAAGRGLQLLFYSVGIGQISSEVPQNLSASRPQDRQFILSSKKLLLSDSGFYLCAWAGVSGNTIYFGEGSWLTVV.

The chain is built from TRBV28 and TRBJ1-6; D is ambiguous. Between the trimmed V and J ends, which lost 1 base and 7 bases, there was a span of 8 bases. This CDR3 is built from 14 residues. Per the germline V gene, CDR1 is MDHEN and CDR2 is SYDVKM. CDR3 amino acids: CASSLLDSNSPLHF. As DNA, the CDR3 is TGTGCCAGCAGTTTATTGGACTCGAATTCACCCCTCCACTTT. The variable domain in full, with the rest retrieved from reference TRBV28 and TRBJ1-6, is DVKVTQSSRYLVKRTGEKVFLECVQDMDHENMFWYRQDPGLGLRLIYFSYDVKMKEKGDIPEGYSVSREKKERFSLILESASTNQTSMYLCASSLLDSNSPLHFGNGTRLTVT.

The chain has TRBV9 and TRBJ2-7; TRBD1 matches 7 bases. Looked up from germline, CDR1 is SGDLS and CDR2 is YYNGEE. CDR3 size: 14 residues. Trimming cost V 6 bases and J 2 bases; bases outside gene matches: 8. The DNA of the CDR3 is TGTGCCAGCACAAAGGGACAGTTCACCTACGAGCAGTACTTC. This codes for CASTKGQFTYEQYF. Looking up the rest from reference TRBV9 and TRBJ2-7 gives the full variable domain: DSGVTQTPKHLITATGQRVTLRCSPRSGDLSVYWYQQSLDQGLQFLIQYYNGEERAKGNILERFSAQQFPDLHSELNLSSLELGDSALYFCASTKGQFTYEQYFGPGTRLTVT.

CDR3 amino acids: CASTPRGMSHGYTF. In nucleotides, the CDR3 is TGTGCCAGCACCCCCAGGGGAATGAGTCATGGCTACACCTTC. V usage is TRBV25-1 and J usage is TRBJ1-2, with D possibly matching TRBD1 (6 bases). CDR3 length: 14 residues. V was shortened by 7 bases and J by 6 bases, with 18 bases between the two germline ends. Germline CDR1 and CDR2: MGHDK and SYGVNS.

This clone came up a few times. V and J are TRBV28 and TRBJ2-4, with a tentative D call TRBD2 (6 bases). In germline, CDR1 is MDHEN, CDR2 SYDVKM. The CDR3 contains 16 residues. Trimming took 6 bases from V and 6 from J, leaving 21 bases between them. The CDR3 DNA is TGTGCCAGCAGCCCACTACTCTCGGGGGTGGGAAACATTCAGTACTTC. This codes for CASSPLLSGVGNIQYF. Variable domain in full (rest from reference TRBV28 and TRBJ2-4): DVKVTQSSRYLVKRTGEKVFLECVQDMDHENMFWYRQDPGLGLRLIYFSYDVKMKEKGDIPEGYSVSREKKERFSLILESASTNQTSMYLCASSPLLSGVGNIQYFGAGTRLSVL.

This CDR3 reads CASSLRKTGVTNEKLFF. CDR3 nucleotide sequence: TGTGCCAGCAGCTTGAGGAAAACAGGGGTAACTAATGAAAAACTGTTTTTT. This chain uses TRBV5-8 with TRBJ1-4, with 7 bases matching TRBD1. The V segment lost 1 base and the J segment 1 base; nucleotides outside the gene matches: 7. Germline lookup yields CDR1 SGHTS and CDR2 YDEGEE. The CDR3 runs 17 residues.

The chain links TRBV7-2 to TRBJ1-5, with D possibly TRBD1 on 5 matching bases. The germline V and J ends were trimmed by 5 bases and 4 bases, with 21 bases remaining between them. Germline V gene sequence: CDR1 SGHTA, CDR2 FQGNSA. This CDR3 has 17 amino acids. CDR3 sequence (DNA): TGTGCCAGCAGCACACGTAGTAAGGGGCTGGGAAATCAGCCCCAGCATTTT. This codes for CASSTRSKGLGNQPQHF. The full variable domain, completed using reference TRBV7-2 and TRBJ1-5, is GAGVSQSPSNKVTEKGKDVELRCDPISGHTALYWYRQSLGQGLEFLIYFQGNSAPDKSGLPSDRFSAERTGGSVSTLTIQRTQQEDSAVYLCASSTRSKGLGNQPQHFGDGTRLSIL.

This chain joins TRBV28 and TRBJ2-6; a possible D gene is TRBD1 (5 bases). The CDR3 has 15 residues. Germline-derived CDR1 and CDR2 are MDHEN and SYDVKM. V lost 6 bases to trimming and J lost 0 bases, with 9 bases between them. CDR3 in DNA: TGTGCCAGCAGATGGGGCGCCTCTGGGGCCAACGTCCTGACTTTC. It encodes CASRWGASGANVLTF.

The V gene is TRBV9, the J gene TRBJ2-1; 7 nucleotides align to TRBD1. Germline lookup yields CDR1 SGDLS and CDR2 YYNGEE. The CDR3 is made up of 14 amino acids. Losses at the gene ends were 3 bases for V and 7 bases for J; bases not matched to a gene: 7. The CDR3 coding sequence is TGTGCCAGCAGCGCCGACAGGGTAGGGAATGAGCAGTTCTTC. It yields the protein CASSADRVGNEQFF. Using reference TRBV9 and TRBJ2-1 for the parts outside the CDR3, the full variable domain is DSGVTQTPKHLITATGQRVTLRCSPRSGDLSVYWYQQSLDQGLQFLIQYYNGEERAKGNILERFSAQQFPDLHSELNLSSLELGDSALYFCASSADRVGNEQFFGPGTRLTVL.